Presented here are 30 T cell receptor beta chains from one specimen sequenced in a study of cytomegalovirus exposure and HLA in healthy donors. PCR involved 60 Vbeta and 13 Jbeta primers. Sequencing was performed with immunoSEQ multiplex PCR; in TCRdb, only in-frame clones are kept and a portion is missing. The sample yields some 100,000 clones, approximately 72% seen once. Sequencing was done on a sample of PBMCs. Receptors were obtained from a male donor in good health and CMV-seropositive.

CDR3 coding DNA: TGTGCCAGCGGTCACGGGGTAGCCGGGGAGCTGTTTTTT. Protein sequence: CASGHGVAGELFF. The chain has TRBV21-1 and TRBJ2-2; the listed D gene, TRBD2, was not tested against the DNA. TRBV21-1 is a documented pseudogene. There are 13 residues in the CDR3.

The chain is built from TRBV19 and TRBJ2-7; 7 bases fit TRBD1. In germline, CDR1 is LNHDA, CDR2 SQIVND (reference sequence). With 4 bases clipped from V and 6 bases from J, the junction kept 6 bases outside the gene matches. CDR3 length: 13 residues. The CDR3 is CASSTTGDGEQYF. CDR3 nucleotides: TGTGCCAGTAGTACCACAGGGGACGGCGAGCAGTACTTC.

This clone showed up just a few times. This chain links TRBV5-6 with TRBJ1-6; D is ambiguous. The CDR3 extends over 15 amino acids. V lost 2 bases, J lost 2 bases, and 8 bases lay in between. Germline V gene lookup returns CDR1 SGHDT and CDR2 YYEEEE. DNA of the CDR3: TGTGCCAGCAGCTTCGGGAACACCTATAATTCACCCCTCCACTTT. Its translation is CASSFGNTYNSPLHF.

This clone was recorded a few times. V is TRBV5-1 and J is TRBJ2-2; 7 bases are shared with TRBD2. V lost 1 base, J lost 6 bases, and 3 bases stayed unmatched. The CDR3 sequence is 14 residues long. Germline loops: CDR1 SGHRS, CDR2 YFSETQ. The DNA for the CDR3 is TGCGCCAGCAGCTTGACTAGCGTTTCCGGGGAGCTGTTTTTT. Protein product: CASSLTSVSGELFF.

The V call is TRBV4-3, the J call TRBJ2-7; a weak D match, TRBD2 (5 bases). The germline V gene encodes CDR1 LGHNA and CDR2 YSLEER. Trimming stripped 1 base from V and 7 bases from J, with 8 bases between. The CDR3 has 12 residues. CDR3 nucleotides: TGCGCCAGCAGCCAAGCGGGCGGGGAGCAGTACTTC. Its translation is CASSQAGGEQYF.

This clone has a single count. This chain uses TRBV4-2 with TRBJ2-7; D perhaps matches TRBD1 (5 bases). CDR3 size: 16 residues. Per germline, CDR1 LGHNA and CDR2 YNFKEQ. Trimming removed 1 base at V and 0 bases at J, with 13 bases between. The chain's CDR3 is CASSQVLARASYEQYF. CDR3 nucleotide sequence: TGTGCCAGCAGCCAAGTCCTTGCCAGGGCCTCCTACGAGCAGTACTTC.

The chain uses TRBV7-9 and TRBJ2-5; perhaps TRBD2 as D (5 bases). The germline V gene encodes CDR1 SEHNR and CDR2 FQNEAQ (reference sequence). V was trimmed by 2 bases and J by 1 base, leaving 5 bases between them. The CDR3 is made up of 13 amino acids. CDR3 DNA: TGTGCCAGCAGCTTACTAGCCCAAGAGACCCAGTACTTC. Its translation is CASSLLAQETQYF.

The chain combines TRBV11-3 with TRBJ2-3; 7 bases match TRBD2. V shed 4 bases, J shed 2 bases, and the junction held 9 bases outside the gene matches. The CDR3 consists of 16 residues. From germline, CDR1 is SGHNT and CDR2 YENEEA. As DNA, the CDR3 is TGTGCCAGCAGCTCCGATAGCGGGCGGCTCACAGATACGCAGTATTTT. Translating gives CASSSDSGRLTDTQYF.

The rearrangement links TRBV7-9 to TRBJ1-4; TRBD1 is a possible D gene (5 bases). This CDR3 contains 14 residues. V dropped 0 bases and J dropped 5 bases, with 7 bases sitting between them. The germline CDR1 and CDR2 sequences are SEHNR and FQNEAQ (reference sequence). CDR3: CASSLAAGNEKLFF. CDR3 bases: TGTGCCAGCAGCTTAGCTGCAGGGAATGAAAAACTGTTTTTT.

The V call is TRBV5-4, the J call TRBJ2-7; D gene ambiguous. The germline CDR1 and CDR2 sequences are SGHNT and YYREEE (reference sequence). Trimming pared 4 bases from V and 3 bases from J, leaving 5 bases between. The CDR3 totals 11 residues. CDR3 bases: TGTGCCAGCAGCATAAACTACGAGCAGTACTTC. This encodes CASSINYEQYF.

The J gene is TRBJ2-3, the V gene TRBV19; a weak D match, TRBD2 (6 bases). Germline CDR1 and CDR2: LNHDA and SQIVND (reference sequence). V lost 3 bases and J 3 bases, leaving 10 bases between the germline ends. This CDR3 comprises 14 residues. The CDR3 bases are TGTGCCAGTAGTATGGGACTCGAGACAGATACGCAGTATTTT. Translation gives CASSMGLETDTQYF.

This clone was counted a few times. CDR3 loop: CASSASPGNQPQHF. The CDR3 nucleotides are TGTGCCAGCAGTGCCTCGCCAGGGAATCAGCCCCAGCATTTT. This chain links TRBV6-4 with TRBJ1-5; weak D call: TRBD1 (5 bases). The CDR3 is 14 amino acids. Germline values: CDR1 MRHNA, CDR2 SNTAGT. Trimming left V 4 bases short and J 4 bases short, with 11 bases between.

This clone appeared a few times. This CDR3 reads CAWRQGSTEAFF. In nucleotides, the CDR3 is TGTGCCTGGAGACAGGGATCCACTGAAGCTTTCTTT. V gene TRBV30 combines with J gene TRBJ1-1, with D possibly matching TRBD1 (6 bases). Trimming took off 3 bases at V and 4 bases at J, with 9 bases between the two ends. CDR3 length: 12 amino acids. From germline, CDR1 is GTSNPN and CDR2 SVGIG (reference sequence). The full variable domain, its missing parts supplied by reference TRBV30 and TRBJ1-1, is SQTIHQWPATLVQPVGSPLSLECTVEGTSNPNLYWYRQAAGRGLQLLFYSVGIGQISSEVPQNLSASRPQDRQFILSSKKLLLSDSGFYLCAWRQGSTEAFFGQGTRLTVV.

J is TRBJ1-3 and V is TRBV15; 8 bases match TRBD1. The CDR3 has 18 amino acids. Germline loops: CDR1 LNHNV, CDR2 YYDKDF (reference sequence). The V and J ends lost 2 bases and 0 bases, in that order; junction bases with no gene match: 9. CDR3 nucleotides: TGTGCCACCAGCAGACTTCCGGGACAGGCAAGCTCTGGAAACACCATATATTTT. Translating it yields CATSRLPGQASSGNTIYF.

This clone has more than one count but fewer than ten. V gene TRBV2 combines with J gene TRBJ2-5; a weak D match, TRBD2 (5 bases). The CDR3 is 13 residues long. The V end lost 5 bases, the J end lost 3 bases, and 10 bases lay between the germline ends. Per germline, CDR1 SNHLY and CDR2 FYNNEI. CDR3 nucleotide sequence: TGTGCCAGCAGTTCGTCCGGGGAAGAGACCCAGTACTTC. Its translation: CASSSSGEETQYF.

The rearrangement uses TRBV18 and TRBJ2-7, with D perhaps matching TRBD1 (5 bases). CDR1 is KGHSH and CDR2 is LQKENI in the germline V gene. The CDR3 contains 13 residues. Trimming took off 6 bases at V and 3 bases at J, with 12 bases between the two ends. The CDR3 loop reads CASSLTDSYEQYF. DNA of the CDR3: TGTGCCAGCTCTCTTACAGACAGCTACGAGCAGTACTTC. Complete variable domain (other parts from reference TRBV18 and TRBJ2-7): NAGVMQNPRHLVRRRGQEARLRCSPMKGHSHVYWYRQLPEEGLKFMVYLQKENIIDESGMPKERFSAEFPKEGPSILRIQQVVRGDSAAYFCASSLTDSYEQYFGPGTRLTVT.

CDR3 protein: CASSPRGGWSYGYTF. CDR3 nucleotides: TGTGCCAGTAGTCCAAGGGGGGGCTGGAGCTATGGCTACACCTTC. V gene TRBV19 combines with J gene TRBJ1-2, with D maybe TRBD1 (6 bases). Germline lookup yields CDR1 LNHDA and CDR2 SQIVND (reference sequence). The CDR3 runs 15 residues. V was clipped by 5 bases and J by 4 bases, with 17 bases between them.

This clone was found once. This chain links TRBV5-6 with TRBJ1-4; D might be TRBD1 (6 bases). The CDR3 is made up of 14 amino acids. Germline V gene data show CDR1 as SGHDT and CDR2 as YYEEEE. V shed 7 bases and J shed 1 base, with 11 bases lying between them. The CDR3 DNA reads TGTGCCAGCGCAATACAGGGAACTAATGAAAAACTGTTTTTT. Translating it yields CASAIQGTNEKLFF.

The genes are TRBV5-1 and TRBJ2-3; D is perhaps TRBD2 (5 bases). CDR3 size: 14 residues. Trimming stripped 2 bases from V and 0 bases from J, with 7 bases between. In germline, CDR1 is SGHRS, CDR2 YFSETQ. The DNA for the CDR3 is TGCGCCAGCAGCTTCCGGACTAGCACAGATACGCAGTATTTT. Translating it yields CASSFRTSTDTQYF. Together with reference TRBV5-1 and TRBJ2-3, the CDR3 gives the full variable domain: KAGVTQTPRYLIKTRGQQVTLSCSPISGHRSVSWYQQTPGQGLQFLFEYFSETQRNKGNFPGRFSGRQFSNSRSEMNVSTLELGDSALYLCASSFRTSTDTQYFGPGTRLTVL.

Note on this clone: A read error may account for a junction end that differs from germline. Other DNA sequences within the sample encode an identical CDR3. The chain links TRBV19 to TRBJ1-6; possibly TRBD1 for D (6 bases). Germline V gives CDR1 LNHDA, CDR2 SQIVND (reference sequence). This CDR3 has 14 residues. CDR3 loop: CASSPGVPNSPLHF. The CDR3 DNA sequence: TGTGCTAGTAGTCCAGGGGTTCCCAACTCACCCCTCCACTTT.

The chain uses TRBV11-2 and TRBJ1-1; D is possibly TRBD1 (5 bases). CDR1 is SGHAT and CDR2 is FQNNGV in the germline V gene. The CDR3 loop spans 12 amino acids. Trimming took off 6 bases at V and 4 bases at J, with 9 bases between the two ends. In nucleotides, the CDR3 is TGTGCCAGCAGACCCGGGGGCACTGAAGCTTTCTTT. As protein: CASRPGGTEAFF.

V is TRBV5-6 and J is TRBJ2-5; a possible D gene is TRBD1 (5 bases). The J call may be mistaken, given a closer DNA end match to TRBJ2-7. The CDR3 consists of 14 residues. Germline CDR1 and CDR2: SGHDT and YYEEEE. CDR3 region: CASSLKRTPYEQYF. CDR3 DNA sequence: TGTGCCAGCAGCTTGAAAAGGACACCCTACGAGCAGTACTTC.

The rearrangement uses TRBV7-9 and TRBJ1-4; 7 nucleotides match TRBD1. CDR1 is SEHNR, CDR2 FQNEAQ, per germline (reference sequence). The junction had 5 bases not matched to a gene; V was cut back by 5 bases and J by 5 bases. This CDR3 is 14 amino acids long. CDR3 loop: CASSARDSNEKLFF. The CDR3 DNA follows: TGTGCCAGCAGCGCACGGGACAGCAATGAAAAACTGTTTTTT.

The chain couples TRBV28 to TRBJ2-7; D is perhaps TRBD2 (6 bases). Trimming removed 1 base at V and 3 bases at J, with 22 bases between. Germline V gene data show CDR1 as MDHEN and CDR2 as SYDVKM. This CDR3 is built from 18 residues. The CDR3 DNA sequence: TGTGCCAGCAGTTTATATGGCCTAGTGGAGGGAAGAGGCTACGAGCAGTACTTC. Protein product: CASSLYGLVEGRGYEQYF.

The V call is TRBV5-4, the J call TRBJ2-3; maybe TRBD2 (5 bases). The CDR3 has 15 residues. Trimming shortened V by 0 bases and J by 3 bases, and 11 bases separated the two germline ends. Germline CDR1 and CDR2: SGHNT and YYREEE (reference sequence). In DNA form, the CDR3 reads TGTGCCAGCAGCTTGGGCGTTAGCGCGACAGATACGCAGTATTTT. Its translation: CASSLGVSATDTQYF.

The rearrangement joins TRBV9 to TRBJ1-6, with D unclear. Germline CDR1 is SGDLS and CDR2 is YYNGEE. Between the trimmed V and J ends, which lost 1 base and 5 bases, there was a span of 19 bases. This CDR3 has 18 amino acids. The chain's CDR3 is CASSVNPRAGSNNSPLHF. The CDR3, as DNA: TGTGCCAGCAGCGTAAACCCCCGGGCGGGGAGCAATAATTCACCCCTCCACTTT.

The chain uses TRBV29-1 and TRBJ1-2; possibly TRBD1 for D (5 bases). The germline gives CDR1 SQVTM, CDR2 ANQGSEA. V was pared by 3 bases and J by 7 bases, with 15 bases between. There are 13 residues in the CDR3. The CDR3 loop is CSVENRLRGGYTF. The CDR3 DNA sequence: TGCAGCGTTGAGAACAGGCTTAGGGGTGGCTACACCTTC.

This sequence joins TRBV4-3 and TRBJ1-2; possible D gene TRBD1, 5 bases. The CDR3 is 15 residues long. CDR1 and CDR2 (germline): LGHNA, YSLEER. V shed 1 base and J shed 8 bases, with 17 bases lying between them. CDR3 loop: CASSQVEQGEKGYTF. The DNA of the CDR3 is TGCGCCAGCAGCCAAGTTGAGCAGGGTGAAAAAGGCTACACCTTC.

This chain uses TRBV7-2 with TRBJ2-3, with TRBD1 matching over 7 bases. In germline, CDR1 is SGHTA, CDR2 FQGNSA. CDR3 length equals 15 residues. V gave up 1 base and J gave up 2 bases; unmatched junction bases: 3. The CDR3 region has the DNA TGTGCCAGCAGCTTAGTACAGGGGTTCACAGATACGCAGTATTTT. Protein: CASSLVQGFTDTQYF.

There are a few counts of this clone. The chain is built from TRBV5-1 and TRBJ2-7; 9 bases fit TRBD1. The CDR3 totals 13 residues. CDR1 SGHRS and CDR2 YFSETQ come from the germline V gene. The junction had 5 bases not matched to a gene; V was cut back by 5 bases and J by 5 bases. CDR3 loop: CASSTGTGNEQYF. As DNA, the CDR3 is TGCGCCAGCAGTACCGGGACAGGGAACGAGCAGTACTTC. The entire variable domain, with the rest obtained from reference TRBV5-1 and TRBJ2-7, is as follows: KAGVTQTPRYLIKTRGQQVTLSCSPISGHRSVSWYQQTPGQGLQFLFEYFSETQRNKGNFPGRFSGRQFSNSRSEMNVSTLELGDSALYLCASSTGTGNEQYFGPGTRLTVT.